What follows is one T cell receptor (beta chain) and its context. Trimming shortened V by 2 bases and J by 1 base, and 5 bases separated the two germline ends. The CDR3 runs 13 residues. Germline loops: CDR1 MNHEY, CDR2 SVGAGI. The data originate from a study of cytomegalovirus exposure and HLA in healthy donors. Use of 60 Vbeta and 13 Jbeta primers characterized the PCR. Assay used: immunoSEQ multiplex PCR; TCRdb lists only in-frame clones, some missing. Among about 160,000 clones listed, 82% were seen once. The receptor was derived from a girl aged 2 to 9 in good health and CMV-seropositive. Sequencing used PBMCs. The chain employs TRBV6-5 and TRBJ2-5; D remains ambiguous. The CDR3 protein is CASSYVVQETQYF. For the CDR3, the DNA is TGTGCCAGCAGTTACGTCGTCCAAGAGACCCAGTACTTC.